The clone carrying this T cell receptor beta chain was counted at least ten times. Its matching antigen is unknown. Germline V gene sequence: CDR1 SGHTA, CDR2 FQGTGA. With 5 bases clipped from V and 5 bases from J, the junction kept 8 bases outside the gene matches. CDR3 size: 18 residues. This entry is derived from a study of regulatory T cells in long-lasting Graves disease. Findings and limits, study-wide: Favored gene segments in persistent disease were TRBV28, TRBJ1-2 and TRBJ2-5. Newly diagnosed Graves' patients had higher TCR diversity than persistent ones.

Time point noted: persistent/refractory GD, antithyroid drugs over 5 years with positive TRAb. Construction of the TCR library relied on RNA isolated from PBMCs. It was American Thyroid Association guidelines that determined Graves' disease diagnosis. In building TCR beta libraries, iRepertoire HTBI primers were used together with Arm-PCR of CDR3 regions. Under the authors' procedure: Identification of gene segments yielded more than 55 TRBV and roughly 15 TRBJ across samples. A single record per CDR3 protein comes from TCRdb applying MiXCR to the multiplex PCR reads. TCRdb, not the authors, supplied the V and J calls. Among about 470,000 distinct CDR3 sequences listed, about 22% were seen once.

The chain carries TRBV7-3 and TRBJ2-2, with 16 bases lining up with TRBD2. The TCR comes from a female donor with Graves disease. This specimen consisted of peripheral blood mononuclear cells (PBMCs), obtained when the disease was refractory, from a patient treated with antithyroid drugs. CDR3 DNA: TGTGCCAGCAGCAAAGTGGGACTAGCGGGGGGGCCGACCGGGGAGCTGTTTTTT. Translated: CASSKVGLAGGPTGELFF.